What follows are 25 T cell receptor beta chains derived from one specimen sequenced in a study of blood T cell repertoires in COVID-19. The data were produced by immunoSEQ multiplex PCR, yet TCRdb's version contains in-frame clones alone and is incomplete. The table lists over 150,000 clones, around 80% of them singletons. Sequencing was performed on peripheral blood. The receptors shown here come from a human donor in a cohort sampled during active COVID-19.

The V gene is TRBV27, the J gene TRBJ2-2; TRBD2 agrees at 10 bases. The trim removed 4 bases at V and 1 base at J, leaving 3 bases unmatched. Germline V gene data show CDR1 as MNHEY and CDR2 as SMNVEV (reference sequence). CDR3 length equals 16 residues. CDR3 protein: CASSSGLAWNTGELFF. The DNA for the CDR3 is TGTGCCAGCAGTTCGGGACTAGCGTGGAACACCGGGGAGCTGTTTTTT.

This CDR3 reads CASSLASGSTHEQFF. The CDR3 nucleotides are TGCGCCAGCAGCTTGGCTAGCGGGAGTACTCATGAGCAGTTCTTC. This chain links TRBV5-1 with TRBJ2-1; 10 positions match TRBD2. Trimming at V came to 0 bases and at J to 8 bases, leaving 5 bases not matched to a gene. The CDR3 has 15 amino acids. CDR1 SGHRS and CDR2 YFSETQ come from the germline V gene.

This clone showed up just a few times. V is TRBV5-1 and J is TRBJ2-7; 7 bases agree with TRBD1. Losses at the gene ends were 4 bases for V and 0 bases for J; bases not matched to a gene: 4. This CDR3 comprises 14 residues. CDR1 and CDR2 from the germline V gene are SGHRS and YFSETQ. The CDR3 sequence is CASSRRDSSYEQYF. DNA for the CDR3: TGCGCCAGCAGCCGCAGGGACAGCTCCTACGAGCAGTACTTC.

CDR3 in DNA: TGTGCCAGCAGCTTGGATAACAGGGGGAGGTACAATGAGCAGTTCTTC. Residues: CASSLDNRGRYNEQFF. The gene calls are TRBV5-4 and TRBJ2-1; 8 bases align to TRBD1. Germline V CDR1 and CDR2: SGHNT, YYREEE (reference sequence). The junction had 6 bases not matched to a gene; V was cut back by 0 bases and J by 4 bases. This CDR3 has 16 amino acids.

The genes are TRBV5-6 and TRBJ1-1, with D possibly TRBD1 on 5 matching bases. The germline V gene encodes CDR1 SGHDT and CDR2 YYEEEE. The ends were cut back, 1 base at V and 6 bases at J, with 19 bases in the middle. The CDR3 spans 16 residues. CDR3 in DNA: TGTGCCAGCAGCTTGCGGGGGTCGGGGCGCAGGGCTGAAGCTTTCTTT. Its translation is CASSLRGSGRRAEAFF.

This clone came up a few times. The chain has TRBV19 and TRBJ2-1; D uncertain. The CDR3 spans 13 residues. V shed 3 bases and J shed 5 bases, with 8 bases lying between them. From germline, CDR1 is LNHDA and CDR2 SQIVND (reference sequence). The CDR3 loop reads CASSINSNNEQFF. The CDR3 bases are TGTGCCAGTAGTATTAACAGTAACAATGAGCAGTTCTTC.

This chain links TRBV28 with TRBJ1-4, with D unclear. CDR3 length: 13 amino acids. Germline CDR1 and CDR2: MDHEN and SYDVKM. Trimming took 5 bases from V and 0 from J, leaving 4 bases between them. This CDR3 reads CASSLATNEKLFF. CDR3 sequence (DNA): TGTGCCAGCAGTCTTGCAACTAATGAAAAACTGTTTTTT.

CDR3 DNA sequence: TGCGCCAGCAGCCAAGATCTGGCAGGGGGGTCCTACGAGCAGTACTTC. Translated, it gives CASSQDLAGGSYEQYF. The chain carries TRBV4-1 and TRBJ2-7; weak D call: TRBD1 (7 bases). Germline CDR1 MGHRA, CDR2 YSYEKL. The CDR3 loop spans 16 amino acids. V dropped 0 bases and J dropped 1 base, with 13 bases sitting between them.

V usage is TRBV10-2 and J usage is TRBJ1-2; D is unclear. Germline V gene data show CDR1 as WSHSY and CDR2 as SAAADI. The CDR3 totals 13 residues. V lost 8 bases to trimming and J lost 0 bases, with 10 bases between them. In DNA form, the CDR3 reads TGCGCCAGCGGAGACGGGGCTAACTATGGCTACACCTTC. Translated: CASGDGANYGYTF.

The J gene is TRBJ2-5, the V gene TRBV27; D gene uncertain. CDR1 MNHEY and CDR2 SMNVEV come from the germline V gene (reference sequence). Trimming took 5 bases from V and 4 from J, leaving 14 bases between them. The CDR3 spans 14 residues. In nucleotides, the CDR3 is TGTGCCAGCAGTCCCATGACACGACGAGAGACCCAGTACTTC. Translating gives CASSPMTRRETQYF.

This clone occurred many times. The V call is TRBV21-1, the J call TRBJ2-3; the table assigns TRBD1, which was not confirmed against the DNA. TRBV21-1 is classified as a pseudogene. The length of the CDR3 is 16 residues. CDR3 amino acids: CASRPIQGQGSDTQYF. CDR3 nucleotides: TGTGCCAGCAGACCCATTCAGGGACAGGGATCAGATACGCAGTATTTT.

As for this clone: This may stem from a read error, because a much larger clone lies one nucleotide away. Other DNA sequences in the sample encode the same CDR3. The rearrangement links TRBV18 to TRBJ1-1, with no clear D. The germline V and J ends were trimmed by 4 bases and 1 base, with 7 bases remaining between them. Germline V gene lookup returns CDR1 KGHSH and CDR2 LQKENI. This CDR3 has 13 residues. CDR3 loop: CASSRQANTEAFF. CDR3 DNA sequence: TGTGCCAGCTCACGGCAGGCGAACACTGAAGCTTTCTTT.

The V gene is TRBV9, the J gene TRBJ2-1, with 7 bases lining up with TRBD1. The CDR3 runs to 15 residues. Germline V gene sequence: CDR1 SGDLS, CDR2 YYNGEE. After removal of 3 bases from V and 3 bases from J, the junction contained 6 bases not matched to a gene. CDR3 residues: CASSGRQGFYNEQFF. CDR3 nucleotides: TGTGCCAGCAGCGGGAGACAGGGATTCTACAATGAGCAGTTCTTC.

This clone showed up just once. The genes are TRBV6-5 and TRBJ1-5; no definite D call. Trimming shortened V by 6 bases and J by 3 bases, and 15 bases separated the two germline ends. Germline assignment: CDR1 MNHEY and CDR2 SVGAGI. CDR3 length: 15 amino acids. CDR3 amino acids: CASRGQAWANQPQHF. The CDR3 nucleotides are TGTGCCAGCAGGGGCCAGGCGTGGGCCAATCAGCCCCAGCATTTT.

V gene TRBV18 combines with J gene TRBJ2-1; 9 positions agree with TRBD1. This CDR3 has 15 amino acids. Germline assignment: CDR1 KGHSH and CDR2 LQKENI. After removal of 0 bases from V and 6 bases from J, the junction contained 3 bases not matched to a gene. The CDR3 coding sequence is TGTGCCAGCTCACCACCACAGGGGGCCGGCAATGAGCAGTTCTTC. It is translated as CASSPPQGAGNEQFF. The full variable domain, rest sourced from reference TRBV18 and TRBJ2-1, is NAGVMQNPRHLVRRRGQEARLRCSPMKGHSHVYWYRQLPEEGLKFMVYLQKENIIDESGMPKERFSAEFPKEGPSILRIQQVVRGDSAAYFCASSPPQGAGNEQFFGPGTRLTVL.

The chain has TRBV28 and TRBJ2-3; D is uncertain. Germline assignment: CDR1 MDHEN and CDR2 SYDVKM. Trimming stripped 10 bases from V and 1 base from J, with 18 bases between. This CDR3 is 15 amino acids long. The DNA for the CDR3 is TGTGCCACCTACGTAGCCGTCGGAGGCACAGATACGCAGTATTTT. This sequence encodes CATYVAVGGTDTQYF.

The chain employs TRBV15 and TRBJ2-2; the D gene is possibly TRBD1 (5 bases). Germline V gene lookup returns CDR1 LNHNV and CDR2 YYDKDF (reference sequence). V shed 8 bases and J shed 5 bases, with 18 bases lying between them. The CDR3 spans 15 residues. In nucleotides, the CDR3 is TGTGCCACCGCTTGGGGCAGGACGGAAACCGGGGAGCTGTTTTTT. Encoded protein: CATAWGRTETGELFF.

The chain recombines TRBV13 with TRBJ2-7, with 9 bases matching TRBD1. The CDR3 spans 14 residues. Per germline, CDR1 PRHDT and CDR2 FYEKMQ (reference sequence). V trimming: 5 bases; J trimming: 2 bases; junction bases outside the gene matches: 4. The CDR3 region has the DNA TGTGCCAGCAGCCAGAGACAGGGGGCCTACGAGCAGTACTTC. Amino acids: CASSQRQGAYEQYF.

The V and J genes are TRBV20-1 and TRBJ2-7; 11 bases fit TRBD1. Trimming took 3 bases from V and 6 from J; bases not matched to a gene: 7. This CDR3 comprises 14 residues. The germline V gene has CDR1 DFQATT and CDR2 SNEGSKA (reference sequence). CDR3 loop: CSASSGQGGSEQYF. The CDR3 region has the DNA TGCAGTGCTAGTTCGGGACAGGGGGGGAGCGAGCAGTACTTC.

In DNA form, the CDR3 reads TGCGCCAGCAGCCGACTAGCGGGAGGTGGTGAGCAGTTCTTC. It translates to CASSRLAGGGEQFF. The V and J genes are TRBV5-1 and TRBJ2-1; TRBD2 aligns across 13 bases. Germline CDR1 reads SGHRS; CDR2 reads YFSETQ. The CDR3 length is 14 residues. J gave up 9 bases and V 4 bases, and 4 bases lay outside the gene matches. The full variable domain, rest sourced from reference TRBV5-1 and TRBJ2-1, is KAGVTQTPRYLIKTRGQQVTLSCSPISGHRSVSWYQQTPGQGLQFLFEYFSETQRNKGNFPGRFSGRQFSNSRSEMNVSTLELGDSALYLCASSRLAGGGEQFFGPGTRLTVL.

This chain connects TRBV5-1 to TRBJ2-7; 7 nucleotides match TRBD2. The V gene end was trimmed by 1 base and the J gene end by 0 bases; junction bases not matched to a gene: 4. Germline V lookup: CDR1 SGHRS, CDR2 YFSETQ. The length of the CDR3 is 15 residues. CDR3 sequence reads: CASSLPSGPSYEQYF. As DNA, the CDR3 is TGCGCCAGCAGCTTGCCTAGCGGTCCCTCCTACGAGCAGTACTTC.

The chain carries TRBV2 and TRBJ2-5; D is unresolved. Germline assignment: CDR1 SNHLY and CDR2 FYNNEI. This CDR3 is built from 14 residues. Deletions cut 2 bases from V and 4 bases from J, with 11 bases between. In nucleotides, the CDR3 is TGTGCCAGCAGTGAACTCGTATTCGGAGAGACCCAGTACTTC. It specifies CASSELVFGETQYF.

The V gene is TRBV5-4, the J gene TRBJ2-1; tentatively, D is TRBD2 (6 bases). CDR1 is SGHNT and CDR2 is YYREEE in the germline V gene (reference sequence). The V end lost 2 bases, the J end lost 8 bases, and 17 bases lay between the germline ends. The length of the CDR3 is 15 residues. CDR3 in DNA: TGTGCCAGCAGCTTATGGGACGGGTGGGAGGATGAGCAGTTCTTC. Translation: CASSLWDGWEDEQFF.

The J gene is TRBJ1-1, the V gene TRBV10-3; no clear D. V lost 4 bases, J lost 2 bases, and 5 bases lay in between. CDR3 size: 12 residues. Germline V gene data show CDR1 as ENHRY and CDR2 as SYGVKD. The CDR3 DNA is TGTGCCATCAGTGGTCGTAACACTGAAGCTTTCTTT. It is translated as CAISGRNTEAFF.

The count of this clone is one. CDR3 protein: CASSWLAGGDNEQFF. The CDR3, as DNA: TGCGCCAGCAGCTGGCTAGCGGGAGGCGACAATGAGCAGTTCTTC. This chain joins TRBV5-1 and TRBJ2-1, with 11 bases aligning to TRBD2. CDR1 and CDR2 (germline): SGHRS, YFSETQ. V lost 3 bases and J lost 5; bases outside the gene matches: 4. The CDR3 is 15 residues long. Using reference TRBV5-1 and TRBJ2-1 for the parts outside the CDR3, the full variable domain is KAGVTQTPRYLIKTRGQQVTLSCSPISGHRSVSWYQQTPGQGLQFLFEYFSETQRNKGNFPGRFSGRQFSNSRSEMNVSTLELGDSALYLCASSWLAGGDNEQFFGPGTRLTVL.